These 16 T cell receptor beta chains originate from one sample sequenced in a study of blood T cell repertoires in COVID-19. TCRdb keeps only in-frame clones here, not all; method: immunoSEQ multiplex PCR. This sample has about 59,000 clones, with almost 80% found just once. Sequenced input: peripheral blood. These receptors were collected from a man older than 75 with acute or convalescent COVID-19.

This clone was seen a few times. This chain joins TRBV5-6 and TRBJ1-5, with 7 bases that match TRBD1. V dropped 3 bases and J dropped 11; count of bases not matched to a gene: 14. Germline V gene lookup returns CDR1 SGHDT and CDR2 YYEEEE. The CDR3 sequence is 15 residues long. The CDR3 is CASSSVTGLGAAQHF. CDR3 in DNA: TGTGCCAGCAGCTCAGTGACAGGGTTAGGAGCGGCCCAGCATTTT. Looking up the rest from reference TRBV5-6 and TRBJ1-5 gives the full variable domain: DAGVTQSPTHLIKTRGQQVTLRCSPKSGHDTVSWYQQALGQGPQFIFQYYEEEERQRGNFPDRFSGHQFPNYSSELNVNALLLGDSALYLCASSSVTGLGAAQHFGDGTRLSIL.

This clone occurred a few times. The chain couples TRBV5-1 to TRBJ2-5; the match to TRBD2 covers 7 bases. Trimming removed 1 base from V and 5 bases from J; junction bases left unmatched: 5. The germline V gene encodes CDR1 SGHRS and CDR2 YFSETQ. This CDR3 has 14 amino acids. CDR3 nucleotide sequence: TGCGCCAGCAGCTTGCGCGGGAGAGCGGAGACCCAGTACTTC. It is translated as CASSLRGRAETQYF.

This chain links TRBV2 with TRBJ1-1; no firm D call. The germline CDR1 and CDR2 sequences are SNHLY and FYNNEI. Trimming took off 8 bases at V and 0 bases at J, with 10 bases between the two ends. This CDR3 contains 13 residues. The CDR3 sequence is CASARSLNTEAFF. The CDR3 DNA follows: TGTGCCAGCGCGAGGAGTTTGAACACTGAAGCTTTCTTT.

The chain carries TRBV18 and TRBJ2-3; perhaps TRBD2 as D (5 bases). Germline loops: CDR1 KGHSH, CDR2 LQKENI. The CDR3 is 14 residues long. V shed 2 bases and J shed 4 bases, with 10 bases lying between them. CDR3 amino acids: CASSPTYGADTQYF. The CDR3 nucleotides are TGTGCCAGCTCACCAACCTACGGGGCAGATACGCAGTATTTT.

The chain uses TRBV5-1 and TRBJ2-6, with 8 positions matching TRBD1. Germline V gene data show CDR1 as SGHRS and CDR2 as YFSETQ. V was pared by 4 bases and J by 0 bases, with 6 bases of the junction left unmatched. The CDR3 covers 17 residues. CDR3 amino acids: CASSPTGANSGANVLTF. Here the CDR3 DNA reads TGCGCCAGCAGCCCGACAGGGGCCAACTCTGGGGCCAACGTCCTGACTTTC.

J is TRBJ1-5 and V is TRBV19; 8 positions agree with TRBD1. The germline V gene has CDR1 LNHDA and CDR2 SQIVND (reference sequence). The CDR3 spans 16 residues. Losses at the gene ends were 4 bases for V and 1 base for J; bases not matched to a gene: 6. CDR3 bases: TGTGCCAGTAGTAGGCAGGGGGCGTCGAGCAATCAGCCCCAGCATTTT. Translation gives CASSRQGASSNQPQHF.

The chain joins TRBV5-4 to TRBJ2-7, with D maybe TRBD2 (5 bases). Per the germline V gene, CDR1 is SGHNT and CDR2 is YYREEE (reference sequence). This CDR3 contains 12 residues. Trimming removed 3 bases from V and 6 bases from J, with 10 bases in between. CDR3 nucleotide sequence: TGTGCCAGCAGCTCCCCCCGGGGCGAGCAGTACTTC. Protein product: CASSSPRGEQYF.

V gene TRBV5-4 combines with J gene TRBJ2-3, with 14 bases that match TRBD2. Germline CDR1 is SGHNT and CDR2 is YYREEE (reference sequence). This CDR3 comprises 16 residues. The V gene end was trimmed by 4 bases and the J gene end by 4 bases; junction bases not matched to a gene: 5. In nucleotides, the CDR3 is TGTGCCAGCAGCCGACTAGCGGGGGGGACCGCAGATACGCAGTATTTT. This sequence encodes CASSRLAGGTADTQYF.

The V gene is TRBV6-5, the J gene TRBJ1-6; D is undetermined. V lost 6 bases to trimming and J lost 7 bases, with 13 bases between them. CDR3 length: 14 residues. Germline loops: CDR1 MNHEY, CDR2 SVGAGI. CDR3 amino acids: CASRSERGNSPLHF. The DNA for the CDR3 is TGTGCCAGCAGGTCCGAAAGAGGGAATTCACCCCTCCACTTT.

The chain combines TRBV7-9 with TRBJ1-2; D is perhaps TRBD1 (6 bases). Trimming took 3 bases from V and 2 from J, leaving 10 bases between them. Germline CDR1 is SEHNR and CDR2 is FQNEAQ (reference sequence). This CDR3 has 14 amino acids. DNA for the CDR3: TGTGCCAGCAGCTTGGACAGAGGAAACTATGGCTACACCTTC. Amino acid sequence: CASSLDRGNYGYTF.

The chain recombines TRBV27 with TRBJ1-2; 7 positions agree with TRBD1. V lost 0 bases, J lost 5 bases, and 6 bases stayed unmatched. The CDR3 loop spans 15 amino acids. The germline CDR1 and CDR2 sequences are MNHEY and SMNVEV (reference sequence). The CDR3 DNA follows: TGTGCCAGCAGTTTATCGTTCGGGACAGTTTATGGCTACACCTTC. This translates into CASSLSFGTVYGYTF.

This chain joins TRBV6-5 and TRBJ1-1, with a possible D match to TRBD1 (5 bases). The V end lost 8 bases, the J end lost 5 bases, and 21 bases lay between the germline ends. CDR1 MNHEY and CDR2 SVGAGI come from the germline V gene. The length of the CDR3 is 15 residues. The CDR3 region is CASLRDPGGYTEAFF. The CDR3 DNA sequence: TGTGCCAGCCTCCGGGACCCCGGAGGGTATACTGAAGCTTTCTTT.

This sequence joins TRBV30 and TRBJ1-2, with unresolved D. Deletions cut 5 bases from V and 6 bases from J, with 13 bases between. CDR1 and CDR2 from the germline V gene are GTSNPN and SVGIG (reference sequence). The CDR3 runs to 12 residues. The CDR3 region is CAWDMTGHGYTF. CDR3 DNA sequence: TGTGCCTGGGATATGACGGGTCATGGCTACACCTTC.

The genes are TRBV5-6 and TRBJ2-5, with 10 bases matching TRBD2. V lost 0 bases and J lost 2; bases outside the gene matches: 4. The CDR3 has 16 residues. Germline V gene sequence: CDR1 SGHDT, CDR2 YYEEEE. Written as DNA, the CDR3 is TGTGCCAGCAGCTTGGTAAGGACTAGCGGACAAGAGACCCAGTACTTC. Its protein product is CASSLVRTSGQETQYF. Drawing the rest from reference TRBV5-6 and TRBJ2-5, the complete variable domain is DAGVTQSPTHLIKTRGQQVTLRCSPKSGHDTVSWYQQALGQGPQFIFQYYEEEERQRGNFPDRFSGHQFPNYSSELNVNALLLGDSALYLCASSLVRTSGQETQYFGPGTRLLVL.

The chain has TRBV11-3 and TRBJ1-6; TRBD1 aligns across 11 bases. The CDR3 consists of 17 residues. V was pared by 5 bases and J by 2 bases, with 5 bases of the junction left unmatched. Germline values: CDR1 SGHNT, CDR2 YENEEA. CDR3 protein: CASSARTGGPYNSPLHF. As DNA, the CDR3 is TGTGCCAGCAGCGCCCGGACAGGGGGCCCCTATAATTCACCCCTCCACTTT.

This clone has a single count. V gene TRBV27 combines with J gene TRBJ2-7; 8 positions agree with TRBD1. Germline V gives CDR1 MNHEY, CDR2 SMNVEV (reference sequence). CDR3 length: 15 amino acids. V was clipped by 5 bases and J by 3 bases; unmatched bases: 9. The CDR3 bases are TGTGCCAGCAGTCGCCCAGGACAGGGCCGCTACGAGCAGTACTTC. Residues: CASSRPGQGRYEQYF.